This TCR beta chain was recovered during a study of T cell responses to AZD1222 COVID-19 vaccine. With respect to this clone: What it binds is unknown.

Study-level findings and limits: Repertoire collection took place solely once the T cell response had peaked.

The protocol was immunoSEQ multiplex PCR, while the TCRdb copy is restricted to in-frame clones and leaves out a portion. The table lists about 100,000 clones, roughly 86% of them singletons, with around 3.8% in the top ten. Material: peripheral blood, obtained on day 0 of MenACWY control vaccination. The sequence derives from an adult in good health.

The CDR3 DNA is TGTGCCAGCAGTCCCCGGGGGGGGGTCCGCAATCAGCCCCAGCATTTT. Translating it yields CASSPRGGVRNQPQHF. The chain carries TRBV28 and TRBJ1-5; maybe TRBD1 (5 bases). The CDR3 runs 16 residues. From germline, CDR1 is MDHEN and CDR2 SYDVKM. The V gene lost 5 bases and the J gene lost 2 bases, with 16 bases spanning the gap.